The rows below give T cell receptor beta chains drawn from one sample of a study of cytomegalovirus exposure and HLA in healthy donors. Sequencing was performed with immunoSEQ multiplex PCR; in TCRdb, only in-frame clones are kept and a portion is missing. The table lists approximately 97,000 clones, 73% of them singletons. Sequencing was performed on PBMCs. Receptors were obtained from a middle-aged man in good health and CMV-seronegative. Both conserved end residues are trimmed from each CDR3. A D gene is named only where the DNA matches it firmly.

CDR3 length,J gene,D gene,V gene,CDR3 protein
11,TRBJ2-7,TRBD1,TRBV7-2,ASSLVGGTGEL
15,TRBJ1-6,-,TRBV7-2,ASSLMGSSSYNSPLH
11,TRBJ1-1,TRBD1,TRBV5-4,ASSGGQVPEAF
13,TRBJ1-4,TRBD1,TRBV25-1,ASSITGGPNEKLF
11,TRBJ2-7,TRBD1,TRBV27,ASSDRGSYEQY
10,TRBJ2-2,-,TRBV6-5,ASSQRGGELF
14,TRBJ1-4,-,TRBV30,AWTRPIAGFNEKLF
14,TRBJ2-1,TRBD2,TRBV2,ASRPSGGLSYNEQF
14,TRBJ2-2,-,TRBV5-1,ASSLARSSNTGELF
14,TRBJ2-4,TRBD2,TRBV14,ASSQRAGFAKNIQY
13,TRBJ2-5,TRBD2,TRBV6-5,ASRASGGIGETQY
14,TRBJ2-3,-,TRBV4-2,ASSQEWGPSTDTQY
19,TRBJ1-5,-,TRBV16,ASSLQMVLKGVKDSNQPQH
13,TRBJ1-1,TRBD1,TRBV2,ASTGQGARNTEAF
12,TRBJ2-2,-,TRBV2,ASNKDRPTGELF
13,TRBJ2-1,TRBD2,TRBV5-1,ASSLFRLAGGEQF
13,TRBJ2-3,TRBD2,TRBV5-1,ASSASGDGTDTQY
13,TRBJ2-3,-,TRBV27,ASSTRTARTDTQY
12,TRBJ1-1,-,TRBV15,ATSKNRALTEAF
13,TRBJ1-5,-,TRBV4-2,ASSPDSPPGQPQH
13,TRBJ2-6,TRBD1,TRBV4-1,ASSQDRDRLLILT
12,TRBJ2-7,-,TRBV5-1,ASSLAAGVYEQY
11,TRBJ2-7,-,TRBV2,ASGRQLFGEQY
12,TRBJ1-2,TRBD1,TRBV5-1,ASSSGQGVEGYT
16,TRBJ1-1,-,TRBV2,ASSEVGPGSAWYTEAF
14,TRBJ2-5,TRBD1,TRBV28,ASSPTDRQYQETQY
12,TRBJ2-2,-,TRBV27,ACRLTPNTGELF
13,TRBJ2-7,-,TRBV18,ASSEMAGATYEQY
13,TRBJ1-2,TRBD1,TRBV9,ASSVAGGKVYGYT
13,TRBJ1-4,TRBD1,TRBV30,AWSVTGTGGEKLF
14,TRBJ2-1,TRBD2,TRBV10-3,AISEPAGGPYNEQF
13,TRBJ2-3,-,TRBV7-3,ASSLKGGPADTQY
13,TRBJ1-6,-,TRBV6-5,ASSYDPGEYSPLH
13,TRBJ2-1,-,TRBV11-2,ASSLGRGRNNEQF
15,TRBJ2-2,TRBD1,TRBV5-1,ASGVDLRGRRTGELF
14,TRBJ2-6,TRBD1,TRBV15,ATSPTGPSGANVLT
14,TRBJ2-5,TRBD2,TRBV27,ASSPLGRGSKETQY